The entry that follows covers one T cell receptor beta chain sequence. Original analysis: From reference gene primer amplification, estimates of nucleated cell counts were derived. Method: immunoSEQ multiplex PCR; TCRdb's copy keeps in-frame clones and lacks some. V and J calls and clone size are given by that table; D and trimming were obtained from the DNA. This table holds fewer than 350,000 clones, more than 70% found once. V trimming: 4 bases; J trimming: 3 bases; junction bases outside the gene matches: 26. The CDR3 has 23 residues. Per germline, CDR1 LGHDT and CDR2 YNNKEL (reference sequence). This record belongs to a study of blood T cell repertoires in COVID-19. Each exposed participant met a COVID-19 case in the 2 weeks preceding study entry.

The sequencing input was PBMCs or T cells enriched from blood (not recorded which). The sequence was obtained from a woman in her thirties who had been exposed to COVID-19. This chain links TRBV3-1 (or the pseudogene TRBV3-2) with TRBJ1-4; 10 bases agree with TRBD1. The CDR3 region is CASSRRDRGIGGVWTEANEKLFF. Written as DNA, the CDR3 is TGTGCCAGCAGCCGCCGGGACAGGGGTATAGGGGGTGTGTGGACGGAGGCTAATGAAAAACTGTTTTTT.